The rows below give T cell receptor beta chains drawn from one sample of a study of radiation and T cells in renal cell carcinoma. Assay used: immunoSEQ multiplex PCR; TCRdb lists only in-frame clones, some missing. The repertoire holds about 22,000 clones, with 80% as singletons. This specimen was blood, taken from a patient whose treatment included radiotherapy and nephrectomy. These receptors all stem from a man aged 55 to 69 with renal cell carcinoma. The CDR3 runs from the conserved cysteine through the conserved F or W. D genes are given only for firm matches. Clone size is shown for a subset of rows, as once, few, many or a class of expanded clone.

J: TRBJ2-7
V: TRBV19
D: NA
size: NA
CDR3: CASSIGTPSYEQYF
DNA: TGTGCCAGTAGTATCGGGACGCCCTCCTACGAGCAGTACTTC

J: TRBJ1-1
V: TRBV9
D: TRBD1
size: NA
CDR3: CASSRQGLSVTEAFF
DNA: TGTGCCAGCAGTCGACAGGGGCTATCGGTCACTGAAGCTTTCTTT

J: TRBJ2-1
V: TRBV5-1
D: NA
size: NA
CDR3: CASSFAGAGGNEQFF
DNA: TGCGCCAGCAGCTTTGCAGGGGCTGGCGGCAATGAGCAGTTCTTC

J: TRBJ2-4
V: TRBV30
D: NA
size: NA
CDR3: CAWSGTGLAKNIQYF
DNA: TGTGCCTGGAGTGGCACGGGACTAGCCAAAAACATTCAGTACTTC

J: TRBJ2-2
V: TRBV2
D: NA
size: NA
CDR3: CASRYTNTGELFF
DNA: TGTGCCAGCAGATACACGAACACCGGGGAGCTGTTTTTT

J: TRBJ2-6
V: TRBV9
D: TRBD2
size: many
CDR3: CASSAGGVSSGANVLTF
DNA: TGTGCCAGCAGCGCTGGGGGGGTTAGCTCTGGGGCCAACGTCCTGACTTTC

J: TRBJ2-2
V: TRBV9
D: NA
size: NA
CDR3: CASSPYTGELFF
DNA: TGTGCCAGCAGCCCGTACACCGGGGAGCTGTTTTTT

J: TRBJ1-2
V: TRBV29-1
D: NA
size: few
CDR3: CSVEALVGHLLRGYTF
DNA: TGCAGCGTTGAGGCATTGGTGGGACACCTACTCCGCGGCTACACCTTC

J: TRBJ2-7
V: TRBV21-1
D: NA
size: once
CDR3: CASKDRAYEQYF
DNA: TGTGCCAGCAAGGACCGTGCCTACGAGCAGTACTTC

J: TRBJ2-7
V: TRBV19
D: NA
size: NA
CDR3: CASSPERSVSYEQYF
DNA: TGTGCCAGTAGTCCCGAACGGAGCGTGTCCTACGAGCAGTACTTC

J: TRBJ1-1
V: TRBV6-5
D: NA
size: once
CDR3: CASSYREVTEAFF
DNA: TGTGCCAGCAGTTACAGGGAAGTCACTGAAGCTTTCTTT

J: TRBJ2-7
V: TRBV4-1
D: NA
size: NA
CDR3: CASSQNAGAREQYF
DNA: TGCGCCAGCAGCCAGAATGCCGGGGCCAGAGAGCAGTACTTC

J: TRBJ2-7
V: TRBV4-3
D: TRBD2
size: NA
CDR3: CASSQEMIGRAEQYF
DNA: TGCGCCAGCAGCCAAGAAATGATCGGGAGGGCCGAGCAGTACTTC

J: TRBJ1-2
V: TRBV15
D: NA
size: NA
CDR3: CATSSTGGSYGYTF
DNA: TGTGCCACCAGCAGTACGGGGGGCAGCTATGGCTACACCTTC

J: TRBJ1-5
V: TRBV7-2
D: NA
size: NA
CDR3: CASSLYRGEGQPQHF
DNA: TGTGCCAGCAGCTTATATCGAGGGGAGGGTCAGCCCCAGCATTTT

J: TRBJ2-4
V: TRBV4-3
D: TRBD2
size: NA
CDR3: CASSQALTSGRSPGQYF
DNA: TGCGCCAGCAGCCAGGCTCTGACTAGCGGGAGGAGTCCGGGTCAGTACTTC

J: TRBJ1-5
V: TRBV30
D: NA
size: few
CDR3: CASTGTGSNQPQHF
DNA: TGTGCCTCTACCGGGACGGGGAGCAATCAGCCCCAGCATTTT

J: TRBJ1-2
V: TRBV15
D: NA
size: medium-sized
CDR3: CATSRDNTGQGYTF
DNA: TGTGCCACCAGCAGAGATAACACGGGGCAGGGCTACACCTTC

J: TRBJ2-7
V: TRBV10-3
D: NA
size: NA
CDR3: CATSDGAYEQYF
DNA: TGTGCCACCTCCGACGGGGCCTACGAGCAGTACTTC

J: TRBJ2-7
V: TRBV25-1
D: NA
size: NA
CDR3: CASSEYRGLAQYF
DNA: TGTGCCAGCAGTGAATACCGGGGACTTGCGCAGTACTTC

J: TRBJ2-1
V: TRBV7-2
D: NA
size: many
CDR3: CASSLEAENEQFF
DNA: TGTGCCAGCAGCTTAGAAGCCGAGAATGAGCAGTTCTTC

J: TRBJ2-7
V: TRBV18
D: NA
size: NA
CDR3: CASSPGSRDEQYF
DNA: TGTGCCAGCTCACCGGGCAGTCGGGACGAGCAGTACTTC

J: TRBJ2-2
V: TRBV6-1
D: NA
size: NA
CDR3: CASSDGVSTGELFF
DNA: TGTGCCAGCAGTGACGGGGTGAGCACCGGGGAGCTGTTTTTT

J: TRBJ1-2
V: TRBV7-2
D: NA
size: NA
CDR3: CASSSDGPYGYTF
DNA: TGTGCCAGCAGCTCGGACGGTCCTTATGGCTACACCTTC

J: TRBJ2-1
V: TRBV7-6
D: NA
size: NA
CDR3: CASSLGRPHTYNEQFF
DNA: TGTGCCAGCAGCTTAGGACGACCCCACACCTACAATGAGCAGTTCTTC

J: TRBJ1-2
V: TRBV2
D: TRBD1
size: NA
CDR3: CASREGLDRRWVYTF
DNA: TGTGCCAGCAGGGAGGGGTTGGACAGGCGATGGGTGTACACCTTC

J: TRBJ2-1
V: TRBV6-6
D: TRBD2
size: NA
CDR3: CASSLGLAGAYNEQFF
DNA: TGTGCCAGCAGCTTAGGACTGGCGGGAGCCTACAATGAGCAGTTCTTC

J: TRBJ2-7
V: TRBV7-8
D: TRBD1
size: NA
CDR3: CASSRQGNYEQYF
DNA: TGTGCCAGCTCACGACAGGGAAACTACGAGCAGTACTTC

J: TRBJ1-2
V: TRBV2
D: TRBD1
size: NA
CDR3: CASSETSGTVYGYTF
DNA: TGTGCCAGCAGTGAAACTTCCGGGACAGTCTATGGCTACACCTTC

J: TRBJ2-3
V: TRBV23-1
D: NA
size: NA
CDR3: CASSQIRQEISTDTQYF
DNA: TGCGCCAGCAGTCAAATCCGACAGGAGATTAGCACAGATACGCAGTATTTT

J: TRBJ1-5
V: TRBV19
D: NA
size: few
CDR3: CASSIEGGWANQPQHF
DNA: TGTGCCAGTAGTATCGAGGGCGGGTGGGCGAATCAGCCCCAGCATTTT

J: TRBJ2-5
V: TRBV7-6
D: TRBD2
size: NA
CDR3: CASSASRSSGRTETQYF
DNA: TGTGCCAGCAGCGCATCCCGATCTAGCGGGAGGACGGAGACCCAGTACTTC

J: TRBJ1-5
V: TRBV30
D: TRBD1
size: NA
CDR3: CAWGTGVYQPQHF
DNA: TGTGCCTGGGGGACAGGGGTCTATCAGCCCCAGCATTTT

J: TRBJ1-1
V: TRBV19
D: NA
size: NA
CDR3: CATKGTRDTEAFF
DNA: TGTGCCACTAAGGGGACGCGGGACACTGAAGCTTTCTTT

J: TRBJ2-7
V: TRBV27
D: TRBD2
size: medium-sized
CDR3: CASSLLAGGYSYEQYF
DNA: TGTGCCAGCAGTCTCCTAGCGGGAGGATACTCCTACGAGCAGTACTTC

J: TRBJ2-1
V: TRBV7-2
D: NA
size: NA
CDR3: CASSLIPGYNEQFF
DNA: TGTGCCAGCAGCTTAATCCCGGGTTACAATGAGCAGTTCTTC

J: TRBJ2-7
V: TRBV6-5
D: NA
size: NA
CDR3: CASSYFREGGEQYF
DNA: TGTGCCAGCAGTTATTTCAGGGAAGGAGGCGAGCAGTACTTC

J: TRBJ1-6
V: TRBV18
D: NA
size: NA
CDR3: CASSPRGLSSYNSPLHF
DNA: TGTGCCAGCTCACCACGAGGGTTGAGCTCCTATAATTCACCCCTCCACTTT

J: TRBJ2-3
V: TRBV7-2
D: NA
size: NA
CDR3: CASSPPEADTQYF
DNA: TGTGCCAGCAGCCCCCCGGAGGCAGATACGCAGTATTTT

J: TRBJ2-2
V: TRBV9
D: NA
size: NA
CDR3: CASSVARAENTGELFF
DNA: TGTGCCAGCAGCGTAGCGCGGGCAGAGAACACCGGGGAGCTGTTTTTT

J: TRBJ2-7
V: TRBV7-2
D: NA
size: NA
CDR3: CASSKDRQSYEQYF
DNA: TGTGCCAGCAGCAAAGACAGGCAGTCCTACGAGCAGTACTTC

J: TRBJ2-1
V: TRBV6-5
D: TRBD2
size: NA
CDR3: CASSSSGGPLQEQFF
DNA: TGTGCCAGCAGTTCATCGGGAGGGCCCCTTCAAGAGCAGTTCTTC

J: TRBJ1-2
V: TRBV30
D: NA
size: NA
CDR3: CAWSVGGSYTF
DNA: TGTGCCTGGAGTGTGGGAGGGAGCTACACCTTC

J: TRBJ1-2
V: TRBV5-6
D: TRBD1
size: NA
CDR3: CASSWDRAGGYTF
DNA: TGTGCCAGCAGCTGGGACAGGGCGGGAGGCTACACCTTC

J: TRBJ1-4
V: TRBV30
D: NA
size: NA
CDR3: CAWSVPGGTSEKLFF
DNA: TGTGCCTGGAGTGTCCCGGGTGGGACAAGCGAAAAACTGTTTTTT

J: TRBJ1-1
V: TRBV19
D: TRBD1
size: NA
CDR3: CASSIGDRGAFF
DNA: TGTGCCAGTAGTATAGGGGACAGGGGAGCTTTCTTT

J: TRBJ1-2
V: TRBV20-1
D: TRBD1
size: NA
CDR3: CSAPGGYGYTF
DNA: TGCAGTGCCCCAGGGGGATATGGCTACACCTTC

J: TRBJ2-7
V: TRBV5-1
D: NA
size: once
CDR3: CASSGGGTDYEQYF
DNA: TGCGCCAGCAGCGGGGGCGGAACCGACTACGAGCAGTACTTC

J: TRBJ2-7
V: TRBV29-1
D: NA
size: NA
CDR3: CSVESGGTYEQYF
DNA: TGCAGCGTTGAAAGCGGAGGGACCTACGAGCAGTACTTC

J: TRBJ2-7
V: TRBV7-8
D: NA
size: NA
CDR3: CASSLGTASPYEQYF
DNA: TGTGCCAGCAGCTTAGGGACGGCGAGCCCCTACGAGCAGTACTTC

J: TRBJ2-1
V: TRBV30
D: NA
size: once
CDR3: CAWSSENNEQFF
DNA: TGTGCCTGGAGTTCCGAAAACAATGAGCAGTTCTTC

J: TRBJ1-2
V: TRBV2
D: NA
size: NA
CDR3: CASSQPQTGDRIEGYGYTF
DNA: TGTGCCAGCAGCCAACCCCAAACGGGGGACCGAATCGAGGGGTATGGCTACACCTTC

J: TRBJ2-3
V: TRBV18
D: TRBD2
size: NA
CDR3: CASSPLGLAGGGDTQYF
DNA: TGTGCCAGCTCACCGCTTGGCCTAGCGGGAGGAGGTGATACGCAGTATTTT